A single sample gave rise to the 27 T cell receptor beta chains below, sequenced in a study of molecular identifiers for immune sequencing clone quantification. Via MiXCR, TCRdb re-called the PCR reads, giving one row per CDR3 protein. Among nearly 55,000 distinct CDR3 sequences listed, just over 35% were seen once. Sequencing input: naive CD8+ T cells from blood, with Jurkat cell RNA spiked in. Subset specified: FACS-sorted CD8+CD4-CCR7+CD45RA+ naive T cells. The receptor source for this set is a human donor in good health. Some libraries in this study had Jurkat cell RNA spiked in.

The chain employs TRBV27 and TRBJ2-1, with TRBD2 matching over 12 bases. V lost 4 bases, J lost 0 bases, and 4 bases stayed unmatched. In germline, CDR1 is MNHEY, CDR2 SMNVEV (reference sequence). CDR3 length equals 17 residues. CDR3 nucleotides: TGTGCCAGCAGTTCCCGGACTAGCGGGATCTCCTACAATGAGCAGTTCTTC. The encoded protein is CASSSRTSGISYNEQFF.

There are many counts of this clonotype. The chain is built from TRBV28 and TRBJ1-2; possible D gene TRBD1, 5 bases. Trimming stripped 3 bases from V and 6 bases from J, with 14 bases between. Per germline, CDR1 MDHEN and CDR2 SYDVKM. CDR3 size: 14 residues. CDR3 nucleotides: TGTGCCAGCAGTTTCGAAGGGACGGGGGATGGCTACACCTTC. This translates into CASSFEGTGDGYTF.

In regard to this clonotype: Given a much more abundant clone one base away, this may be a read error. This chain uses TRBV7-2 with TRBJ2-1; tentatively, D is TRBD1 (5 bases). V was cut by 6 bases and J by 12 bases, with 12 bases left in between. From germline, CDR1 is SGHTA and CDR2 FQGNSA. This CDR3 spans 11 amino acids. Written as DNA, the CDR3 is TGTGCCAGCAGTCAGGGCGGTGGGCAGTTCTTC. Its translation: CASSQGGGQFF.

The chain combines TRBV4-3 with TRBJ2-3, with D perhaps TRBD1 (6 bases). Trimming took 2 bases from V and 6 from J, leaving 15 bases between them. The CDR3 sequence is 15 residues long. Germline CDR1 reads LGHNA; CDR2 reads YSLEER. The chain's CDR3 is CASSQRQGPGDTQYF. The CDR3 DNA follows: TGCGCCAGCAGCCAAAGGCAGGGGCCGGGGGATACGCAGTATTTT.

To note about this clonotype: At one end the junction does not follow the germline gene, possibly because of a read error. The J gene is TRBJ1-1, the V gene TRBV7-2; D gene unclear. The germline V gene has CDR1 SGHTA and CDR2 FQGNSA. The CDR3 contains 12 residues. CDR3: CASSFPGTEAIF. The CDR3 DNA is TGTGCCAGCAGCTTTCCTGGCACAGAAGCTATCTTT. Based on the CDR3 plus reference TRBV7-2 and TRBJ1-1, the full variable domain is GAGVSQSPSNKVTEKGKDVELRCDPISGHTALYWYRQSLGQGLEFLIYFQGNSAPDKSGLPSDRFSAERTGGSVSTLTIQRTQQEDSAVYLCASSFPGTEAIFGQGTRLTVV.

This chain's CDR3 is CASSQAGTGSEQYF. As DNA, the CDR3 is TGCGCCAGCAGCCAAGCCGGGACAGGTTCCGAGCAGTACTTC. This chain links TRBV4-3 with TRBJ2-7; 8 bases map to TRBD1. The V gene end was trimmed by 1 base and the J gene end by 6 bases; junction bases not matched to a gene: 5. The CDR3 has 14 amino acids. Germline V lookup: CDR1 LGHNA, CDR2 YSLEER.

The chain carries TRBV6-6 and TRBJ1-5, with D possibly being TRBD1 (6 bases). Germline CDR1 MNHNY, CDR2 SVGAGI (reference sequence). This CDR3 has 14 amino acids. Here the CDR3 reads CVSSTQGTDQPQHF. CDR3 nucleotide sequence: TGTGTAAGCAGTACCCAGGGGACGGACCAGCCCCAGCATTTT.

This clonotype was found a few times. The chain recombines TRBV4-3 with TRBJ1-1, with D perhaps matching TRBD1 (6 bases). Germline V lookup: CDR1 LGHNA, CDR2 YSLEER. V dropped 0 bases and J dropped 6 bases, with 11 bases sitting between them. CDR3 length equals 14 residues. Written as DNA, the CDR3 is TGCGCCAGCAGCCAAGAAAACGGGGGCGCTGAAGCTTTCTTT. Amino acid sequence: CASSQENGGAEAFF.

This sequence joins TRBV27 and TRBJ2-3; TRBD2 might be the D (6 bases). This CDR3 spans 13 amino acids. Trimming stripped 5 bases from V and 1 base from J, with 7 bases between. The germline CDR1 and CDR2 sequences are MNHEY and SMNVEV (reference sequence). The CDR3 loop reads CASSGGGTDTQYF. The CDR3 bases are TGTGCCAGCAGTGGCGGGGGCACAGATACGCAGTATTTT.

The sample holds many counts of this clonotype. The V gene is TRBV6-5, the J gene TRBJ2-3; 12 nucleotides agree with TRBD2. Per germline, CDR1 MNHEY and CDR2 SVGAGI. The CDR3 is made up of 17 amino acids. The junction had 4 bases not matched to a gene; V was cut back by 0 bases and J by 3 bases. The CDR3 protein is CASSYSGLAGKTDTQYF. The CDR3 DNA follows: TGTGCCAGCAGTTACTCAGGACTAGCGGGAAAAACAGATACGCAGTATTTT.

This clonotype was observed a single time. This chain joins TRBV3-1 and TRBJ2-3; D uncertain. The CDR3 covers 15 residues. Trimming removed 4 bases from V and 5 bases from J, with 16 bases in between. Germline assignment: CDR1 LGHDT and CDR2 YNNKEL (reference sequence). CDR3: CASSLFGRAGDTQYF. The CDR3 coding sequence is TGTGCCAGCAGCCTATTCGGTAGGGCTGGAGATACGCAGTATTTT.

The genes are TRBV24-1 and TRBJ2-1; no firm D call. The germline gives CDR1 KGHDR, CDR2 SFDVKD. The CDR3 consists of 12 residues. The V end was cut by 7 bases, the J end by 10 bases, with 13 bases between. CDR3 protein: CATREISGEQFF. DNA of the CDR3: TGTGCCACCAGAGAGATTAGTGGGGAGCAGTTCTTC.

DNA for the CDR3: TGTGCCAGCCGGGACTACTACGAGCAGTACTTC. It is translated as CASRDYYEQYF. The V call is TRBV6-1, the J call TRBJ2-7, with 7 bases lining up with TRBD2. This CDR3 is built from 11 residues. With V trimmed by 8 bases and J by 3 bases, 1 base remained unmatched. In germline, CDR1 is MNHNS, CDR2 SASEGT.

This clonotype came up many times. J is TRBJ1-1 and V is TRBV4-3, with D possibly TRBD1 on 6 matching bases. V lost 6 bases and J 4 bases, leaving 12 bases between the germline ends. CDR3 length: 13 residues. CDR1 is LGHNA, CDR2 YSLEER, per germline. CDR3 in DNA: TGCGCCAGCAGACTAACAGGGTTCACTGAAGCTTTCTTT. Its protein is CASRLTGFTEAFF.

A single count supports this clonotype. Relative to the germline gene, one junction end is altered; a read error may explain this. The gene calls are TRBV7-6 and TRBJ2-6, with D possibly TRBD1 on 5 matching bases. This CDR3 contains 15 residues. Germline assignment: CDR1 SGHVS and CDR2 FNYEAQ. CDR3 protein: CAGSQDTSGANVLTF. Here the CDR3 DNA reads TGTGCCGGCAGCCAGGACACCTCTGGGGCCAACGTCCTGACTTTC.

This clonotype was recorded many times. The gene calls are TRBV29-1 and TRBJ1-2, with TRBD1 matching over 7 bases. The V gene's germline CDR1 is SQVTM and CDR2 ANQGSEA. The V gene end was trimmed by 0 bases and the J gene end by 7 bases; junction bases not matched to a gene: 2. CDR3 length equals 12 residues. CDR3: CSVEEDRAGYTF. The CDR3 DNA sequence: TGCAGCGTTGAAGAAGACAGGGCTGGCTACACCTTC.

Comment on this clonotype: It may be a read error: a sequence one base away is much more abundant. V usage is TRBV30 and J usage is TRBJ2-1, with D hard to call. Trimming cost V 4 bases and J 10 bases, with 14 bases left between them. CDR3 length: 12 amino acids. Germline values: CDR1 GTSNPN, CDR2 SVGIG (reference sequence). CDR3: CAWTLTPPEQFF. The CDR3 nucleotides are TGTGCCTGGACCTTGACGCCCCCAGAGCAGTTCTTC.

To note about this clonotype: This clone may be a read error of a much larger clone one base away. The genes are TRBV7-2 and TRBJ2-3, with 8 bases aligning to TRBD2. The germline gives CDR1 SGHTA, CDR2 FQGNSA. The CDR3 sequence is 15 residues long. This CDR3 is CASTLLAVKTDTQYF. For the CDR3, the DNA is TGTGCCAGCACCTTACTAGCGGTAAAGACAGATACGCAGTATTTT.

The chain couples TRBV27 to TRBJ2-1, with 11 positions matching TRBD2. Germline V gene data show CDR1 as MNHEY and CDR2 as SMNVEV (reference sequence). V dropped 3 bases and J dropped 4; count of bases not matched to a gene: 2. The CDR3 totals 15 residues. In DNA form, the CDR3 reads TGTGCCAGCAGTTTGGGGACTAGCGGTTACAATGAGCAGTTCTTC. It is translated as CASSLGTSGYNEQFF.

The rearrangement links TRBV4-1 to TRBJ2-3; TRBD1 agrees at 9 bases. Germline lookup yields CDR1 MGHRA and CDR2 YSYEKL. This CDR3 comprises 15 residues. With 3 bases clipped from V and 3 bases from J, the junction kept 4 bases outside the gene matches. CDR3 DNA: TGCGCCAGCAGCCAGGTTGACAGGGGGACAGATACGCAGTATTTT. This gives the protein CASSQVDRGTDTQYF.

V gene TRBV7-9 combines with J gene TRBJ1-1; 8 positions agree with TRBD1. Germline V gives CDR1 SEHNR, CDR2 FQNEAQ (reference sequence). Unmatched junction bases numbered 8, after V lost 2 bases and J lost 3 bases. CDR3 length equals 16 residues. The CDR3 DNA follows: TGTGCCAGCAGCTTACCTCAGGGGGCGCCGGACACTGAAGCTTTCTTT. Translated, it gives CASSLPQGAPDTEAFF.

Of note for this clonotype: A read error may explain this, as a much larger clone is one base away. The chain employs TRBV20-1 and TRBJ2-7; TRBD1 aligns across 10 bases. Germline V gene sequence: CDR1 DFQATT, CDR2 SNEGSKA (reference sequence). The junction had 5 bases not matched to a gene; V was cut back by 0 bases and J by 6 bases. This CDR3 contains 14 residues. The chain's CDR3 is CSARDGTGDAEQYF. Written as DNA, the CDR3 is TGCAGTGCTAGAGATGGGACAGGGGACGCCGAGCAGTACTTC.

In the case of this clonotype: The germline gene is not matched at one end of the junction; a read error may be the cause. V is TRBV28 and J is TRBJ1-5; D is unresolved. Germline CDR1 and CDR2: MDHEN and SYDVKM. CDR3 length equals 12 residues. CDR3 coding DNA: TGTGCCAGCAGCCCCCTCAATCAGCCCCTGCATTTT. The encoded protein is CASSPLNQPLHF.

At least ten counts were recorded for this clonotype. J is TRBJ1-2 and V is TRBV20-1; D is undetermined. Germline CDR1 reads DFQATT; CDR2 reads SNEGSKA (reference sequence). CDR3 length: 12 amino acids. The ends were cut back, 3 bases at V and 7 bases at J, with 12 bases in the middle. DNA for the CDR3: TGCAGTGCTAGTTCGTCAGACCCTGGCTACACCTTC. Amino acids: CSASSSDPGYTF.

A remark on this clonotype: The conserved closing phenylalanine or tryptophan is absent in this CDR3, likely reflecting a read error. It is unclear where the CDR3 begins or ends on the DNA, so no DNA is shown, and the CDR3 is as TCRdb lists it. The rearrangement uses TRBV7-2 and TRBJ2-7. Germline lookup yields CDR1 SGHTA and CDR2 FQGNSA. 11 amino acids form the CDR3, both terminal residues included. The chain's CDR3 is CASSSGYELYL.

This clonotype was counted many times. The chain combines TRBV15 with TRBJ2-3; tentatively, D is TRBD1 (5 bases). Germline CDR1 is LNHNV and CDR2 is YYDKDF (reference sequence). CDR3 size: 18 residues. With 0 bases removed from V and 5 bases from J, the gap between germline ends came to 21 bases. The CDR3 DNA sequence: TGTGCCACCAGCAGAGATTCCTGGCAGGGTAATAGTGTAGATACGCAGTATTTT. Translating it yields CATSRDSWQGNSVDTQYF.

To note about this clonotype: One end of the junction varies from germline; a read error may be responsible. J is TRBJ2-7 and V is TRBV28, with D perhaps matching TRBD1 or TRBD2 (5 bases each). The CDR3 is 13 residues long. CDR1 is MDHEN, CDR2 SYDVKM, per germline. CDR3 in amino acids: CASTPLGVGLVRF. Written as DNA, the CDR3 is TGTGCCAGCACCCCCCTGGGGGTGGGGTTAGTCCGTTTC.